This TCR beta chain was found in a study of blood T cell repertoires in COVID-19. The repertoire was sequenced with immunoSEQ multiplex PCR; TCRdb's copy has only in-frame clones and lacks some. The sample has 450,000 or so clones; 89% are singletons. This CDR3 comprises 12 residues. Germline CDR1 reads SQVTM; CDR2 reads ANQGSEA. V lost 6 bases and J lost 0, with 8 bases in between. Sequencing used peripheral blood. The receptor's source is a woman aged 40 to 50 with COVID-19, enrolled during active disease. The chain links TRBV29-1 to TRBJ1-2, with D unresolved. The CDR3 spells CSVLVANYGYTF. In nucleotides, the CDR3 is TGCAGCGTCTTAGTAGCTAACTATGGCTACACCTTC.